This T cell receptor (beta chain) was captured in a study of monozygotic twins with inflammatory bowel disease (dated by TCRdb to the late 2010s). Study-level background: The full study comprised approximately 28 monozygotic twin pairs: nine German pairs (four IBD-concordant, five IBD-discordant) and 19 IBD-discordant Danish pairs. Within discordant pairs, disease-associated traits were sought mainly by comparing IBD patients with their genetically identical healthy co-twins. Each individual had, on average, about 151 000 unique TCRalpha sequences and 181 000 unique TCRbeta sequences available for analysis. Broad study findings and their caveats: The analysis was unable to tell apart different T cell subtypes. IBD patients had lower TCRbeta repertoire diversity, measured by the inverse Simpson index, than their healthy co-twins. The results gave no support for a single strong signal or clonotype linked to IBD. IBD patients shared fewer clonotypes with other individuals than healthy twins did, most markedly in patients showing signs of disease activity. Concordant and discordant twins showed no difference in repertoire similarity, possibly because of limited statistical power. Because patients were on differing immunosuppressive treatments, the repertoires may have picked up extra background noise and inter-individual variability.

CDR1 and CDR2, per the germline V gene, are SGHTA and FQGNSA. The CDR3 starts with the cysteine, ends with the phenylalanine, and has 13 residues. The DNA is unrecorded. Library creation used 5' RACE. For each TCR library, around 4,000 ng of total RNA was used. For each sample, cDNA was synthesized in eight separate reactions using SMARTScribe reverse transcriptase. During cDNA synthesis, template switching introduced unique molecular identifiers that contained a 6-nucleotide sample barcode. Amplification of TCRalpha and TCRbeta cDNA involved two nested PCRs of approximately 17 and 9 cycles, and each PCR was followed by bead purification. Before amplification, the cDNA was treated with uracil DNA-glycosylase and purified using the QIAquick PCR purification kit. The second PCR added Illumina TruSeq-compatible adapters along with sample-specific barcodes. Library quality and concentration were checked on TapeStation and Qubit, and libraries were pooled at around 5 ng each. The pooled libraries were sequenced with 2 x 100 bp reads and custom sequencing primers on an Illumina HiSeq2500 single-index Rapid Run. In the original analysis: MiGEC version 1.2.6 was used for UMI-based consensus assembly, which corrected PCR and sequencing errors. MiXCR version 2.1.1 was used to carry out V(D)J alignment, clonotype assembly and CDR3 extraction. To normalise gene usage, clonotype sharing and MAIT/NKT TCR abundance, the analysis used the top 1000, 10 000 and 20 000 clonotypes per sample. After downsampling to 27 000 UMIs, diversity was calculated as the inverse Simpson index using the vegan R package. Statistical testing used paired Mann-Whitney U tests on the discordant twin pairs and applied Benjamini-Hochberg correction for multiple testing. TCRdb reanalyzed the reads, keeping one entry per CDR3 protein sequence and omitting DNA. TCRdb's processing, not the authors' own work, is the source of the V and J calls. Per the sample table, the count is under 150,000 distinct CDR3 sequences. The ten largest clones capture under 2.5% of the sample.

With regard to this clonotype: Its antigen is still unknown.

An approximately 2.5 ml peripheral blood sample was drawn into PAXgene tubes per donor and stored at -80°C. Without T cell sorting, total RNA was isolated from whole blood using the PAXgene blood miRNA kit on an automated QIAcube. Peripheral blood from monozygotic twin pairs concordant or discordant for inflammatory bowel disease was subjected to deep TCRalpha and TCRbeta repertoire profiling with unique molecular barcoding. Smoking habits were recorded for all twin pairs, and each individual was classified as a current, former or never smoker. This clonotype was sampled from a human donor with ulcerative colitis or Crohn's disease, or a healthy co-twin of an affected twin (not recorded which). This chain joins TRBV7-2 to TRBJ1-1. Sequencing used blood. The CDR3: CASRTDGYTEAFF.